This T cell receptor beta chain appears in the sequencing data of a study of cytomegalovirus exposure and HLA in healthy donors. After removal of 8 bases from V and 5 bases from J, the junction contained 2 bases not matched to a gene. Germline V gene lookup returns CDR1 ENHRY and CDR2 SYGVKD. The CDR3 covers 13 residues. A multiplex PCR was run with 60 Vbeta primers and 13 Jbeta primers. The table came from immunoSEQ multiplex PCR; TCRdb's copy has only in-frame clones and leaves some out. The sample has about 120,000 clones, approximately 76% seen once. V gene TRBV10-3 combines with J gene TRBJ2-5; 13 nucleotides match TRBD2. This TCR was recovered from a man aged 55 to 70 in good health and CMV-seropositive. Sequenced: PBMCs. The chain's CDR3 is CAISTSGGETQYF. Written as DNA, the CDR3 is TGTGCCATCTCGACTAGCGGGGGGGAGACCCAGTACTTC.